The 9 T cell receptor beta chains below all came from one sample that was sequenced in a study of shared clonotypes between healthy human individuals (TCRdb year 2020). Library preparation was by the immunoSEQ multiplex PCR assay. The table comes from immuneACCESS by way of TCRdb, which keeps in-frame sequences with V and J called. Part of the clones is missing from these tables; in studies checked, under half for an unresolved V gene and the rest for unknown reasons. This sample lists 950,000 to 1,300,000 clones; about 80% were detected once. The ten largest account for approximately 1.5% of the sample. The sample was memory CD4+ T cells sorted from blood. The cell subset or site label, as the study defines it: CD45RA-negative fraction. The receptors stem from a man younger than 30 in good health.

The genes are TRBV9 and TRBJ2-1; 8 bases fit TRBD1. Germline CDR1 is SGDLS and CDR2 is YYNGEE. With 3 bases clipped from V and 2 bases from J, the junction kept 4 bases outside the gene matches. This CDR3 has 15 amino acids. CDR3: CASSGEQGAYNEQFF. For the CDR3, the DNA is TGTGCCAGCAGCGGAGAACAGGGGGCCTACAATGAGCAGTTCTTC.

The CDR3 loop reads CASSQELYRDRAGGNTIYF. The CDR3, as DNA: TGCGCCAGCAGCCAAGAACTTTACCGGGACAGGGCTGGCGGAAACACCATATATTTT. The gene calls are TRBV4-1 and TRBJ1-3, with 9 bases identical to TRBD1. The CDR3 consists of 19 residues. Trimming cost V 0 bases and J 4 bases; bases outside gene matches: 13. The germline CDR1 and CDR2 sequences are MGHRA and YSYEKL.

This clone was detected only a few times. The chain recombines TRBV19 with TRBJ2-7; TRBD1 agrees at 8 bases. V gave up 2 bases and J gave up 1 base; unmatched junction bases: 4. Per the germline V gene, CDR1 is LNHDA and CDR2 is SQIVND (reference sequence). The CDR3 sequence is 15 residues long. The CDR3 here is CASSINGDRSYEQYF. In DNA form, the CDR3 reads TGTGCCAGTAGTATAAACGGGGACAGGTCCTACGAGCAGTACTTC.

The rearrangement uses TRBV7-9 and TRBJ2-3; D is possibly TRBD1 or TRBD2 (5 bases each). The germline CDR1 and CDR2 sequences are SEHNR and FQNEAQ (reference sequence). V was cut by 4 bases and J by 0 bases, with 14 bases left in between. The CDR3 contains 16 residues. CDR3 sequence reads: CASSSISWGSTDTQYF. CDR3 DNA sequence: TGTGCCAGCAGCTCTATTAGTTGGGGGAGCACAGATACGCAGTATTTT.

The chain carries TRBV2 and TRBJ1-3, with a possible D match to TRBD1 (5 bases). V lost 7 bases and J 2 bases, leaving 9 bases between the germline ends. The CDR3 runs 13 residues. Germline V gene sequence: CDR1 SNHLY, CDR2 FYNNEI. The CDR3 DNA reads TGTGCCAGCACCGCGGGACCTGGAAACACCATATATTTT. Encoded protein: CASTAGPGNTIYF.

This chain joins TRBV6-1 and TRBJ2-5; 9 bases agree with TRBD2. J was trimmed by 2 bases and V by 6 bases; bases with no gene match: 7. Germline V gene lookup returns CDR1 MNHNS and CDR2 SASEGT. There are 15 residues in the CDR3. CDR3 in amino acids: CASSPVTSGQETQYF. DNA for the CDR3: TGTGCCAGCAGCCCCGTGACTAGCGGACAAGAGACCCAGTACTTC.

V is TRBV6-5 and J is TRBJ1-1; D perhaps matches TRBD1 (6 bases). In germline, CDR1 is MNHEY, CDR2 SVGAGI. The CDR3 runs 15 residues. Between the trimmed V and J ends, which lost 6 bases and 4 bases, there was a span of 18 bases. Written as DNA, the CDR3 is TGTGCCAGCAGCCGCCTCCAAGGGGGTGCCACTGAAGCTTTCTTT. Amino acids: CASSRLQGGATEAFF.

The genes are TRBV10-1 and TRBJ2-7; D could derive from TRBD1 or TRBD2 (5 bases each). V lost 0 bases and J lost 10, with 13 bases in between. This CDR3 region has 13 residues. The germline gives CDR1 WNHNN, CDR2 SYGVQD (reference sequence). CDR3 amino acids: CASSESIRGDQYF. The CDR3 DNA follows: TGCGCCAGCAGTGAGTCGATTAGGGGAGACCAGTACTTC.

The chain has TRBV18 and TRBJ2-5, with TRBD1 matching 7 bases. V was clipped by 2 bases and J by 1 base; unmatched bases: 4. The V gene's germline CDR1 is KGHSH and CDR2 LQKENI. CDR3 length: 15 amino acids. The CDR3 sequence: CASSPTGTVQETQYF. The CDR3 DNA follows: TGTGCCAGCTCACCAACTGGGACAGTCCAAGAGACCCAGTACTTC.